The rows below give T cell receptor beta chains drawn from one sample of a study of shared clonotypes between healthy human individuals. Some clones are missing from TCRdb's copy, which holds only in-frame ones; the method was immunoSEQ multiplex PCR. The sample has 2 million or so clones; approximately 95% are singletons. Sequencing input: naive CD4+ T cells sorted from blood. These receptors all stem from a man between 18 and 35 years old in good health. Each CDR3 is given with its conserved first and last residue. D genes are given only for firm matches. Clone size is stated in some rows and not others, as once, few, many or a class when expanded.

TRBJ1-2 . . TRBV6-6 TGTGCCAGCAGCCCGACAGTTAACTATGGCTACACCTTC CASSPTVNYGYTF
TRBJ1-5 . TRBD1 TRBV2 TGTGCCAGCCTTCCGGACAGGGCATCAAATCAGCCCCAGCATTTT CASLPDRASNQPQHF
TRBJ2-7 . . TRBV5-1 TGCGCCAGCAGCTTCTTTCGTCAGGACGAGCAGTACTTC CASSFFRQDEQYF
TRBJ1-2 . . TRBV11-2 TGTGCCAGCAGCTTGGGGGGCTACAGGGTTAGCTATGGCTACACCTTC CASSLGGYRVSYGYTF
TRBJ2-7 . TRBD1 TRBV6-1 TGTGCCAGCAGTGGGGGACAGATCGAGCAGTACTTC CASSGGQIEQYF
TRBJ2-5 . . TRBV13 TGTGCCAGCAGCCCCCCAGGGCTTCTGGAGACCCAGTACTTC CASSPPGLLETQYF
TRBJ1-1 once . TRBV6-1 TGTGCCAGCAGTGAAGTGCCACAAGAGGCCACTGAAGCTTTCTTT CASSEVPQEATEAFF
TRBJ2-2 . TRBD2 TRBV11-2 TGTGCCAGCAGCTTAACGCGGGGGGGCACCGGGGAGCTGTTTTTT CASSLTRGGTGELFF
TRBJ2-7 . . TRBV6-1 TGTGCCAGCAGTGACCCTCGCCAGGGGTTATCCTACGAGCAGTACTTC CASSDPRQGLSYEQYF
TRBJ2-7 . TRBD1 TRBV5-1 TGCGCCAGCAGCTTGGACAGGGGGCGAAACGAGCAGTACTTC CASSLDRGRNEQYF
TRBJ2-5 . . TRBV30 TGTGCCTGGAGTCGTGAGAGGGAGACCCAGTACTTC CAWSRERETQYF
TRBJ2-5 . . TRBV30 TGTGCCTGCCAAACACTCGGTTCCCCGGAGACCCAGTACTTC CACQTLGSPETQYF
TRBJ2-7 . TRBD2 TRBV6-1 TGTGCCAGCAGGCCCTCTAGCGGGAGCGCCCACGAGCAGTACTTC CASRPSSGSAHEQYF
TRBJ2-4 . . TRBV7-3 TGTGCCAGCAGCGACGGGTCTCTAGCCAAAAACATTCAGTACTTC CASSDGSLAKNIQYF
TRBJ1-2 . TRBD1 TRBV19 TGTGCCAGTACCCCAGGGACAGGGTATAACTATGGCTACACCTTC CASTPGTGYNYGYTF
TRBJ1-4 . TRBD1 TRBV10-1 TGCGCCAGTAGGACAGGGGGGAATGAAAAACTGTTTTTT CASRTGGNEKLFF
TRBJ1-1 . TRBD1 TRBV5-4 TGTGCCACGACGGACAGGGCGAACACTGAAGCTTTCTTT CATTDRANTEAFF
TRBJ2-7 . . TRBV29-1 TGCAGCGTTGCCCAGGACACTAACTACGAGCAGTACTTC CSVAQDTNYEQYF
TRBJ2-1 . . TRBV11-3 TGTGCCAGCAGCTTAGGTGCCGGAGATGAGCAGTTCTTC CASSLGAGDEQFF
TRBJ1-4 . . TRBV6-6 TGTGCCAGCAGTTACCCCGAGCAAAAACTGTTTTTT CASSYPEQKLFF
TRBJ2-1 . TRBD1 TRBV11-2 TGTGCCAGCAGCCCCCGGGACAGGGGGGGCAATGAGCAGTTCTTC CASSPRDRGGNEQFF
TRBJ1-2 . . TRBV9 TGTGCCAGCAGCTCAGGACCGAGCTATGGCTACACCTTC CASSSGPSYGYTF
TRBJ2-3 . TRBD2 TRBV5-1 TGCGCCAGCAGCTTGGCCCGGTCTAGCGGGTCAGATACGCAGTATTTT CASSLARSSGSDTQYF
TRBJ2-5 . TRBD1 TRBV29-1 TGCAGCGTTGGGAGCAGGGGGTGGGAGACCCAGTACTTC CSVGSRGWETQYF
TRBJ1-4 . TRBD1 TRBV19 TGTGCCAGTAGTGAGACAGGGGGTACCGGACTGTTTTTT CASSETGGTGLFF
TRBJ2-2 . . TRBV4-1 TGCGCCAGCAGCCAGAGGACGGACCCCCCGGTCGGGGAGCTGTTTTTT CASSQRTDPPVGELFF
TRBJ2-1 . . TRBV11-3 TGTGCCAGCAGCGGGGGGGCCTCCTACAATGAGCAGTTCTTC CASSGGASYNEQFF
TRBJ2-7 . . TRBV7-9 TGTGCCAGCGGACTAAGCTATGGGGGTATAAGCTACGAGCAGTACTTC CASGLSYGGISYEQYF
TRBJ2-4 . TRBD1 TRBV30 TGTGCCTGGAGTGTACCCGACAGGGAGAGGTACTTC CAWSVPDRERYF
TRBJ2-1 . . TRBV25-1 TGTGCCAGCAGTGAGCCCACAGGGAACTCCTACAATGAGCAGTTCTTC CASSEPTGNSYNEQFF
TRBJ2-3 . . TRBV19 TGTGCCAGTAGTATAAGCACTGCTAGCACAGATACGCAGTATTTT CASSISTASTDTQYF
TRBJ1-6 . . TRBV5-1 TGCGCCAGCAGCTTGAGGTCGGGTGGACAGACACCCTCACCCCTCCACTTT CASSLRSGGQTPSPLHF
TRBJ2-5 . . TRBV10-1 TGCGCCAGCAGTGATCCGGGACTTGGGACCCAGTACTTC CASSDPGLGTQYF
TRBJ1-5 . . TRBV10-3 TGTGCCATCAGTGAGTTTGGACAGATCAATCAGCCCCAGCATTTT CAISEFGQINQPQHF
TRBJ2-2 . . TRBV5-1 TGCGCCAGCAGCTTGTCAGGGAACACCGGGGAGCTGTTTTTT CASSLSGNTGELFF
TRBJ2-5 . TRBD2 TRBV6-5 TGTGCCAGCAGTTACTCGCCGTGGGGGGGAGAGACCCAGTACTTC CASSYSPWGGETQYF
TRBJ2-7 . . TRBV30 TGTGCCTGGAGTGGGAGAACCTACGAGCAGTACTTC CAWSGRTYEQYF
TRBJ1-2 many . TRBV5-6 TGTGCCAGCAGCTTCAACCTCCCTATGAGCTACACCTTC CASSFNLPMSYTF
TRBJ2-1 once . TRBV4-1 TGCGCCAGCAGCCAACCATCAGGAAGCTCCTACAATGAGCAGTTCTTC CASSQPSGSSYNEQFF
TRBJ1-5 once . TRBV6-1 TGTGCCAGCAGGGAGGGTGATCAGCCCCAGCATTTT CASREGDQPQHF
TRBJ2-7 . . TRBV19 TGTGCCAGTAGTGGGACTGGTGAGCAGTACTTC CASSGTGEQYF
TRBJ2-5 . TRBD1 TRBV5-1 TGCGCCAGCACGAGGACCGGGACAGGGGAAGAGACCCAGTACTTC CASTRTGTGEETQYF
TRBJ1-6 . . TRBV6-1 TGTGCCAGCAGTGACCAGGGGCCCAATTCACCCCTCCACTTT CASSDQGPNSPLHF
TRBJ1-2 . . TRBV18 TGTGCCAGCTCACCTCAACTGACGCGGGATGGCTACACCTTC CASSPQLTRDGYTF
TRBJ2-5 . TRBD2 TRBV7-2 TGTGCCAGCAGCTTGGGACTAGCAAAAGAGACCCAGTACTTC CASSLGLAKETQYF
TRBJ2-1 . TRBD2 TRBV29-1 TGCAGCGTTAGCGGGAGAGTCACCAATGAGCAGTTCTTC CSVSGRVTNEQFF
TRBJ2-7 . TRBD1 TRBV11-2 TGTGCCAGCAGCTTAGGTTCATGGGGACAGGGTTCCTACGAGCAGTACTTC CASSLGSWGQGSYEQYF
TRBJ2-1 . . TRBV19 TGTGCCAGTAGCATAGGGGCGAGCGTGTCCTACAATGAGCAGTTCTTC CASSIGASVSYNEQFF
TRBJ1-3 . TRBD1 TRBV5-1 TGCGCCAGCAGCGCTCAGGGGGCGGCTGGAAACACCATATATTTT CASSAQGAAGNTIYF
TRBJ2-3 once . TRBV7-9 TGTGCCAGCAGCCTACCCGGGATTTCGACAGATACGCAGTATTTT CASSLPGISTDTQYF
TRBJ1-2 . TRBD1 TRBV28 TGTGCCAGCAGTTTAAAACCAGGGGGCTATGGCTACACCTTC CASSLKPGGYGYTF
TRBJ2-4 . TRBD1 TRBV15 TGTGCCACCAGCAGAGAAGGGGGCACCAAAAACATTCAGTACTTC CATSREGGTKNIQYF
TRBJ2-7 . TRBD1 TRBV19 TGTGCCAGTAGAGGGACAGGGTCCTACGAGCAGTACTTC CASRGTGSYEQYF
TRBJ2-7 . TRBD2 TRBV6-1 TGTGCCAGCAGTGAGAGGACTAGCGGGAGCTCCTACGAGCAGTACTTC CASSERTSGSSYEQYF
TRBJ2-3 . . TRBV5-1 TGCGCCAGCAGGGGGTTGGGCACAGATACGCAGTATTTT CASRGLGTDTQYF
TRBJ1-6 once TRBD1 TRBV6-1 TGTGCCAGCAGTGGACGGACAGGCTCCTATAATTCACCCCTCCACTTT CASSGRTGSYNSPLHF